These 20 T cell receptor beta chains originate from one sample sequenced in a study of cytomegalovirus exposure and HLA in healthy donors. TCRdb's copy holds only in-frame clones and misses some; the assay was immunoSEQ multiplex PCR. The sample lists about 73,000 clones; approximately 96% were seen once. The sample consisted of PBMCs. Every receptor here comes from a man aged 18 to 30 in good health and CMV-seronegative.

V gene TRBV27 combines with J gene TRBJ2-7; possibly TRBD2 for D (6 bases). Trimming stripped 8 bases from V and 4 bases from J, with 9 bases between. Looked up from germline, CDR1 is MNHEY and CDR2 is SMNVEV (reference sequence). The CDR3 contains 11 residues. CDR3: CASGRFYEQYF. The CDR3 bases are TGTGCCAGCGGGAGGTTTTACGAGCAGTACTTC.

The genes are TRBV11-2 and TRBJ2-1; TRBD2 matches at 11 bases. The CDR3 loop spans 14 amino acids. V lost 4 bases to trimming and J lost 10 bases; unmatched junction nucleotides: 6. CDR1 SGHAT and CDR2 FQNNGV come from the germline V gene. CDR3 amino acids: CASSSTTSGAEQFF. In DNA form, the CDR3 reads TGTGCCAGCAGCTCCACGACTAGCGGGGCCGAGCAGTTCTTC.

The chain recombines TRBV19 with TRBJ1-1, with 8 bases that match TRBD1. Germline V gene sequence: CDR1 LNHDA, CDR2 SQIVND (reference sequence). This CDR3 contains 15 residues. V gave up 3 bases and J gave up 7 bases; unmatched junction bases: 10. The CDR3 loop is CASSIAPQGAVEAFF. The CDR3 DNA follows: TGTGCCAGTAGTATCGCCCCGCAGGGGGCAGTTGAAGCTTTCTTT.

V gene TRBV13 combines with J gene TRBJ1-3, with TRBD1 identical over 7 bases. Germline V gene data show CDR1 as PRHDT and CDR2 as FYEKMQ (reference sequence). Trimming cost V 1 base and J 0 bases; bases outside gene matches: 9. The CDR3 sequence is 18 residues long. The CDR3 is CASSLVGDRELSGNTIYF. The DNA of the CDR3 is TGTGCCAGCAGCTTAGTTGGTGACAGGGAACTCTCTGGAAACACCATATATTTT.

The V call is TRBV6-5, the J call TRBJ1-1; tentative D call: TRBD1 (5 bases). Trimming shortened V by 6 bases and J by 0 bases, and 11 bases separated the two germline ends. The germline gives CDR1 MNHEY, CDR2 SVGAGI. This CDR3 has 14 residues. In DNA, the CDR3 is TGTGCCAGCAGCCCCCAGGGTATGAACACTGAAGCTTTCTTT. Translated, it gives CASSPQGMNTEAFF.

The chain joins TRBV30 to TRBJ2-7; perhaps TRBD2 as D (5 bases). This CDR3 has 13 residues. Trimming cost V 3 bases and J 7 bases, with 16 bases left between them. Per the germline V gene, CDR1 is GTSNPN and CDR2 is SVGIG (reference sequence). CDR3 sequence reads: CAWSVRIRGEQYF. The CDR3 DNA follows: TGTGCCTGGAGCGTAAGGATCCGGGGTGAGCAGTACTTC.

The chain is built from TRBV7-2 and TRBJ2-3; D remains unclear. The germline gives CDR1 SGHTA, CDR2 FQGNSA. There are 12 residues in the CDR3. V shed 8 bases and J shed 2 bases, with 8 bases lying between them. The CDR3 coding sequence is TGTGCCAGCTCGACACACACAGATACGCAGTATTTT. It yields the protein CASSTHTDTQYF.

This chain connects TRBV9 to TRBJ2-7, with D tentatively TRBD1 (6 bases). This CDR3 has 13 amino acids. V dropped 3 bases and J dropped 6 bases, with 13 bases sitting between them. The germline V gene encodes CDR1 SGDLS and CDR2 YYNGEE. In DNA form, the CDR3 reads TGTGCCAGCAGCGGGGGGCCCTCCGTCGAGCAGTACTTC. It translates to CASSGGPSVEQYF.

The chain recombines TRBV11-1 with TRBJ1-1; D uncertain. CDR3 length: 15 amino acids. V lost 5 bases, J lost 1 base, and 14 bases lay in between. Germline V gene data show CDR1 as SGHAT and CDR2 as FQDESV (reference sequence). The CDR3, as DNA: TGTGCCAGCAGCCGAGTTAATGGTGGGAACACTGAAGCTTTCTTT. This translates into CASSRVNGGNTEAFF.

The chain is built from TRBV7-3 and TRBJ2-1, with 7 bases aligning to TRBD1. Per the germline V gene, CDR1 is SGHTA and CDR2 is FQGTGA. This CDR3 spans 14 amino acids. J gave up 4 bases and V 3 bases, and 3 bases lay outside the gene matches. The chain's CDR3 is CASSFRGRYNEQFF. CDR3 nucleotides: TGTGCCAGCAGCTTTAGGGGGCGATACAATGAGCAGTTCTTC.

This chain joins TRBV25-1 and TRBJ1-3; no reliable D call. The germline V gene encodes CDR1 MGHDK and CDR2 SYGVNS. V was shortened by 8 bases and J by 0 bases, with 14 bases between the two germline ends. The CDR3 runs to 15 residues. DNA of the CDR3: TGTGCCAGCGCCCCCGGCGGGGTCTCTGGAAACACCATATATTTT. This codes for CASAPGGVSGNTIYF.

The chain joins TRBV27 to TRBJ1-2; 7 bases map to TRBD1. V trimming: 5 bases; J trimming: 3 bases; junction bases outside the gene matches: 9. The CDR3 totals 15 residues. Germline CDR1 and CDR2: MNHEY and SMNVEV (reference sequence). CDR3 sequence reads: CASSPNRGTDYGYTF. CDR3 DNA sequence: TGTGCCAGCAGTCCAAACAGGGGAACTGACTATGGCTACACCTTC.

The CDR3 here is CATRLAGPGTQYF. For the CDR3, the DNA is TGTGCCACCCGACTAGCGGGGCCAGGGACCCAGTACTTC. The V and J genes are TRBV15 and TRBJ2-5, with TRBD2 identical over 11 bases. With V trimmed by 8 bases and J by 7 bases, 6 bases remained unmatched. From germline, CDR1 is LNHNV and CDR2 YYDKDF (reference sequence). The CDR3 runs to 13 residues.

The chain links TRBV10-3 to TRBJ1-1; D possibly corresponds to TRBD1 (6 bases). Germline-derived CDR1 and CDR2 are ENHRY and SYGVKD. Trimming removed 5 bases at V and 6 bases at J, with 16 bases between. The CDR3 consists of 14 residues. The CDR3 sequence is CAISRRGAPPEAFF. The CDR3 nucleotides are TGTGCCATCAGTCGGCGGGGGGCGCCTCCTGAAGCTTTCTTT.

The V gene is TRBV27, the J gene TRBJ2-2; 9 bases agree with TRBD1. After removal of 5 bases from V and 5 bases from J, the junction contained 3 bases not matched to a gene. From germline, CDR1 is MNHEY and CDR2 SMNVEV (reference sequence). The CDR3 is made up of 14 amino acids. CDR3 DNA: TGTGCCAGCAGTCTTGGGACAGGGACCGGGGAGCTGTTTTTT. Translated, it gives CASSLGTGTGELFF.

The chain links TRBV7-8 to TRBJ2-5; 9 bases fit TRBD2. The CDR3 sequence is 16 residues long. Germline V gene lookup returns CDR1 SGHVS and CDR2 FQNEAQ. Unmatched junction bases numbered 8, after V lost 5 bases and J lost 1 base. Here the CDR3 reads CASSPGLATIQETQYF. The CDR3 DNA reads TGTGCCAGCAGCCCAGGACTAGCGACCATCCAAGAGACCCAGTACTTC.

The rearrangement joins TRBV27 to TRBJ1-4; TRBD1 might be the D (5 bases). This CDR3 region has 15 residues. Trimming left V 2 bases short and J 8 bases short, with 15 bases between. Germline V gives CDR1 MNHEY, CDR2 SMNVEV (reference sequence). CDR3 region: CASSLIGGGVEKLFF. The CDR3 region has the DNA TGTGCCAGCAGTTTAATCGGGGGAGGAGTAGAAAAACTGTTTTTT.

The chain uses TRBV7-9 and TRBJ1-1, with 7 bases that match TRBD1. Germline values: CDR1 SEHNR, CDR2 FQNEAQ (reference sequence). The V gene end was trimmed by 2 bases and the J gene end by 2 bases; junction bases not matched to a gene: 5. The CDR3 totals 15 residues. The DNA of the CDR3 is TGTGCCAGCAGCTTACAGGGGGGCTTTAACACTGAAGCTTTCTTT. Residues: CASSLQGGFNTEAFF. The variable domain in full, with the rest retrieved from reference TRBV7-9 and TRBJ1-1, is DTGVSQNPRHKITKRGQNVTFRCDPISEHNRLYWYRQTLGQGPEFLTYFQNEAQLEKSRLLSDRFSAERPKGSFSTLEIQRTEQGDSAMYLCASSLQGGFNTEAFFGQGTRLTVV.

The chain recombines TRBV27 with TRBJ2-7, with 10 bases identical to TRBD2. Per germline, CDR1 MNHEY and CDR2 SMNVEV (reference sequence). With 5 bases clipped from V and 7 bases from J, the junction kept 11 bases outside the gene matches. This CDR3 comprises 15 residues. CDR3 sequence reads: CASSTRSGGAGEQYF. DNA of the CDR3: TGTGCCAGCAGTACTCGGAGCGGGGGGGCCGGAGAGCAGTACTTC.

The CDR3, as DNA: TGTGCCAGTAGTTTCCCCAGGGGCGGAAGGGACACTGAAGCTTTCTTT. Translating it yields CASSFPRGGRDTEAFF. The genes are TRBV19 and TRBJ1-1, with a weak D call TRBD1 (6 bases). The CDR3 extends over 16 amino acids. Deletions cut 5 bases from V and 3 bases from J, with 19 bases between. Germline loops: CDR1 LNHDA, CDR2 SQIVND (reference sequence).